These T cell receptor beta chains were read from a single sample in a study of blood T cell repertoires in COVID-19. Here immunoSEQ multiplex PCR was the method, and the copy in TCRdb shows in-frame clones only, minus some. The table lists approximately 260,000 clones, roughly 89% of them singletons. The sequenced sample was peripheral blood. The receptor source for this set is a woman aged 40 to 55 who had recovered from COVID-19. Both conserved end residues are part of each CDR3. Each record gives: V gene, D gene, J gene, clone size, CDR3 DNA, CDR3 protein. The D gene is left open where the match is weak. Clone size is shown for a subset of rows, as once, few, many or a class of expanded clone.

TRBV15,TRBD1,TRBJ1-2,.,TGTGCCACCAGCAGGGTACAGGGGGACCGCTATGGCTACACCTTC,CATSRVQGDRYGYTF
TRBV12-3/TRBV12-4,.,TRBJ2-5,.,TGTGCCAGCAGTCCGGGACATGAGGAGACCCAGTACTTC,CASSPGHEETQYF
TRBV6-5,.,TRBJ1-2,once,TGTGCCAGCAAAAGAGGCCTAGGGGATGGCTACACCTTC,CASKRGLGDGYTF
TRBV24-1,.,TRBJ1-5,once,TGTGCCACCGGGGGGGCCACTAGCAATCAGCCCCAGCATTTT,CATGGATSNQPQHF
TRBV28,TRBD1,TRBJ1-2,once,TGTGCCAGCAAAATGGACAGGGCTAACTATGGCTACACCTTC,CASKMDRANYGYTF
TRBV6-2/TRBV6-3,.,TRBJ1-2,few,TGTGCCAGCAGTTACCGGCGGGGGAATGGCTACACCTTC,CASSYRRGNGYTF
TRBV5-6,TRBD1,TRBJ1-4,.,TGTGCCAGCAGCTTGGGAAACAGGGGGCAGGGTGAAAAACTGTTTTTT,CASSLGNRGQGEKLFF
TRBV7-9,TRBD1,TRBJ2-3,.,TGTGCCAGCAGCTTCGGGACAGACCGCACAGATACGCAGTATTTT,CASSFGTDRTDTQYF
TRBV10-3,.,TRBJ1-2,.,TGTGCCATCAGTGAGTCGCTACTAGCACCAAGGGGCTACACCTTC,CAISESLLAPRGYTF
TRBV9,TRBD2,TRBJ2-1,.,TGTGCCAGCAGCGTAGTAGCGGGGTCGTACAATGAGCAGTTCTTC,CASSVVAGSYNEQFF
TRBV7-9,.,TRBJ2-5,.,TGTGCCAGCAGCAGCCAGGTACCCGAGACCCAGTACTTC,CASSSQVPETQYF
TRBV4-1,TRBD2,TRBJ2-3,.,TGCGCCAGCAGCCCCGGAGCCGGGACTAGCATTTTGGGAGACGCAGATACGCAGTATTTT,CASSPGAGTSILGDADTQYF
TRBV5-1,.,TRBJ2-5,.,TGCGCCAGTTATAGCGGCCAAGAGACCCAGTACTTC,CASYSGQETQYF
TRBV2,TRBD2,TRBJ2-1,.,TGTGCCAGCAGTCGACCGGGACTAGAAGCATTTGAGCAGTTCTTC,CASSRPGLEAFEQFF
TRBV19,TRBD1,TRBJ2-7,.,TGTGCCAGTGGGGGACAGCCCTTCTACGAGCAGTACTTC,CASGGQPFYEQYF
TRBV19,TRBD1,TRBJ1-2,.,TGTGCCAGTAGTAAAGACGGCGGGACAGGGGCTGGCTACACCTTC,CASSKDGGTGAGYTF
TRBV11-2,.,TRBJ2-3,.,TGTGCCAGCAGTACCGCCTTGGGCTGGTTGCAGTATTTT,CASSTALGWLQYF
TRBV7-8,TRBD2,TRBJ2-1,.,TGTGCCAGCAGCGGACGGACTAGTAAAGTCAATGAGCAGTTCTTC,CASSGRTSKVNEQFF
TRBV29-1,TRBD1,TRBJ1-2,.,TGCAGCGTTGAAAAAGGACCCGGGACAGGGTCTGGCTACACCTTC,CSVEKGPGTGSGYTF
TRBV12-5,.,TRBJ2-2,.,TGTGCTAGTGGTTCTCTAGCGCACACCGGGGAGCTGTTTTTT,CASGSLAHTGELFF
TRBV24-1,.,TRBJ2-2,.,TGTGCCACCAGTGACCGAACTTACACCGGGGAGCTGTTTTTT,CATSDRTYTGELFF
TRBV24-1,.,TRBJ1-2,.,TGTGCCACCAGTGATTTAGGGGTCGGTGGCTACACCTTC,CATSDLGVGGYTF
TRBV2,.,TRBJ2-2,.,TGTGCCAGCAACCCAGGGTTGAACACCGGGGAGCTGTTTTTT,CASNPGLNTGELFF
TRBV30,TRBD1,TRBJ1-5,.,TGTGCCTGCAGTCCCGGGACAGGGAATCAGCCCCAGCATTTT,CACSPGTGNQPQHF